The sequence of this T cell receptor (beta chain) was determined in a study of blood T cell repertoires in COVID-19. Study-wide context: Symptom resolution, clearance, or two negative PCRs marked donors in Cohort 3 as recovered.

Data came from immunoSEQ multiplex PCR; TCRdb stores just in-frame clones and leaves some out. The sample includes under 200,000 clones, more than 85% of them seen just once. The J segment lost 8 bases and the V segment lost 8 bases, leaving 12 bases of the junction unmatched. Germline loops: CDR1 LGHDT, CDR2 YNNKEL (reference sequence). The CDR3 totals 15 residues. The TCR comes from a woman between 35 and 50 years old in a cohort exposed to, infected with or recovered from COVID-19 (not recorded which). Sequenced material: PBMCs or T cells enriched from blood (not recorded which). V and J are TRBV3-1 (or the pseudogene TRBV3-2) and TRBJ1-4; TRBD1 agrees at 9 bases. The CDR3 bases are TGTGCCAGCGCCGGGACAGGGAGTCGAGGAGAAAAACTGTTTTTT. This translates into CASAGTGSRGEKLFF.